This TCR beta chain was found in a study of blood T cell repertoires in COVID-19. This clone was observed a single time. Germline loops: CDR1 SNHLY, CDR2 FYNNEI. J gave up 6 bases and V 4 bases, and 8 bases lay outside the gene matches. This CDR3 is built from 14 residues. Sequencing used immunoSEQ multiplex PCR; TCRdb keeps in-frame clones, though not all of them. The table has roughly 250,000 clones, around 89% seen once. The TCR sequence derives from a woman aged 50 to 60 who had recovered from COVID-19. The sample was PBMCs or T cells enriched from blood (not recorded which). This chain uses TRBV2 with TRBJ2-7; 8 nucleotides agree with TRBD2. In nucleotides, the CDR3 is TGTGCCAGCAGTGGGGCGGGAGGTAGGGGCGAGCAGTACTTC. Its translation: CASSGAGGRGEQYF.